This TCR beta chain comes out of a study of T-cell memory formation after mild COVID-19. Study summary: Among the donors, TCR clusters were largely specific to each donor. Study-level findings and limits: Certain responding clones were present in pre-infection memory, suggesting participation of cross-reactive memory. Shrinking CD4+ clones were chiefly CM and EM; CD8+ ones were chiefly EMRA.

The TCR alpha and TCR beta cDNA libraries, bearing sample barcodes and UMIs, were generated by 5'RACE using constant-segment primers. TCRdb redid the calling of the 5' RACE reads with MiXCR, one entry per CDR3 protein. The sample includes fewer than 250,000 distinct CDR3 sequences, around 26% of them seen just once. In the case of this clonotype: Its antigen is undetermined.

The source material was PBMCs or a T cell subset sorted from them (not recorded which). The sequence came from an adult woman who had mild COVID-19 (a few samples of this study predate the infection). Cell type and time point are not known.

The CDR3 loop reads CASSLADRLAGYTF. CDR3 in DNA: TGTGCCAGCAGCTTAGCAGACAGGTTAGCTGGCTACACCTTC. The J gene is TRBJ1-2, the V gene TRBV7-9; D might be TRBD1 (6 bases). V gave up 0 bases and J gave up 7 bases, with 12 bases separating them. Germline V CDR1 and CDR2: SEHNR, FQNEAQ (reference sequence). The CDR3 length is 14 residues.